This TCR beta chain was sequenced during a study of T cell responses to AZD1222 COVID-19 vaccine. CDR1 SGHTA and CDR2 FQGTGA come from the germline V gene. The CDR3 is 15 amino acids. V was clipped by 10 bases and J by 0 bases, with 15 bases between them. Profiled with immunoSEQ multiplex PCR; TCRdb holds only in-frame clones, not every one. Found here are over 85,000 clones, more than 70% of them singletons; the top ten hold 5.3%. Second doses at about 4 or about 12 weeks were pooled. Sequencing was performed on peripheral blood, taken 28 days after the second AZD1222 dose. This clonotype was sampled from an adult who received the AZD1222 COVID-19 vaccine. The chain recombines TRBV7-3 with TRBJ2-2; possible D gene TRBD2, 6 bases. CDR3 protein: CATEGQFANTGELFF. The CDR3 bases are TGTGCCACGGAGGGGCAATTCGCGAACACCGGGGAGCTGTTTTTT.